The 27 T cell receptor beta chains listed next were all sequenced from one sample in a study of Graves' ophthalmopathy and Graves' hyperthyroidism. RNA served as the template for amplifying TCR beta CDR3 regions. The workflow started with a first-round RT-PCR run with HTBI primers and then moved on to a second-round multiplex PCR. One entry per CDR3 protein results from TCRdb running MiXCR on the multiplex PCR reads. The sample holds a few hundred thousand distinct CDR3 sequences, 15% seen once. The sample taken for sequencing was peripheral blood. These receptors all come from a woman between 18 and 30 years old with stable Graves' hyperthyroidism.

Many counts were recorded for this clonotype. The chain uses TRBV11-1 and TRBJ2-7; the match to TRBD1 covers 10 bases. The CDR3 has 16 residues. CDR1 is SGHAT and CDR2 is FQDESV in the germline V gene (reference sequence). Germline trimming cut 4 bases from V and 3 bases from J; bases unmatched to any gene: 9. The CDR3 nucleotides are TGTGCCAGCAGCTCAAACCGACAGGGGGCCTACTACGAGCAGTACTTC. This sequence encodes CASSSNRQGAYYEQYF.

This clonotype was observed many times. The rearrangement joins TRBV12-3 or TRBV12-4 to TRBJ1-5; 10 bases line up with TRBD1. The V gene end was trimmed by 6 bases and the J gene end by 6 bases; junction bases not matched to a gene: 8. The CDR3 loop spans 15 amino acids. The CDR3 reads CASRLGTGDGQPQHF. The CDR3 DNA reads TGTGCCAGCAGACTAGGGACAGGGGATGGTCAGCCCCAGCATTTT.

This clonotype was counted at least ten times. The chain combines TRBV2 with TRBJ2-2; D is undetermined. The length of the CDR3 is 17 residues. V lost 0 bases to trimming and J lost 3 bases, with 14 bases between them. Germline V CDR1 and CDR2: SNHLY, FYNNEI. The CDR3 sequence: CASSEAKARRYTGELFF. In DNA, the CDR3 is TGTGCCAGCAGTGAAGCAAAAGCCAGAAGGTACACCGGGGAGCTGTTTTTT. The whole variable domain, remainder taken from reference TRBV2 and TRBJ2-2, is EPEVTQTPSHQVTQMGQEVILRCVPISNHLYFYWYRQILGQKVEFLVSFYNNEISEKSEIFDDQFSVERPDGSNFTLKIRSTKLEDSAMYFCASSEAKARRYTGELFFGEGSRLTVL.

The rearrangement joins TRBV18 to TRBJ2-7, with 7 nucleotides matching TRBD1. This CDR3 is built from 15 residues. CDR1 and CDR2 (germline): KGHSH, LQKENI. V lost 6 bases and J lost 1; bases outside the gene matches: 9. CDR3 region: CASSAGQDTSYEQYF. CDR3 in DNA: TGTGCCAGCTCCGCCGGACAGGATACTTCCTACGAGCAGTACTTC.

This clonotype has a count of ten or more. J is TRBJ2-7 and V is TRBV6-1, with D unclear. CDR3 length equals 12 residues. V lost 7 bases, J lost 4 bases, and 11 bases lay in between. The germline V gene has CDR1 MNHNS and CDR2 SASEGT. CDR3 nucleotides: TGTGCCAGCACCCTGGACGGGTACGAGCAGTACTTC. Translating it yields CASTLDGYEQYF.

This clonotype was counted at least ten times. The gene calls are TRBV12-3 or TRBV12-4 and TRBJ1-2; unclear D gene. Trimming pared 6 bases from V and 5 bases from J, leaving 7 bases between. The CDR3 covers 11 residues. The CDR3 region has the DNA TGTGCCAGCAGATCTAGGTATGGCTACACCTTC. Amino acid sequence: CASRSRYGYTF.

The table lists this clonotype with many counts. The chain joins TRBV15 to TRBJ1-2; D is possibly TRBD1 (6 bases). Germline CDR1 is LNHNV and CDR2 is YYDKDF (reference sequence). The CDR3 runs 13 residues. Trimming took 2 bases from V and 3 from J, leaving 7 bases between them. DNA of the CDR3: TGTGCCACCAGCAGAAACAGGGACTATGGCTACACCTTC. Residues: CATSRNRDYGYTF.

This clonotype was seen ten or more times. The chain links TRBV29-1 to TRBJ1-1, with a possible D match to TRBD1 (5 bases). Germline assignment: CDR1 SQVTM and CDR2 ANQGSEA. V gave up 4 bases and J gave up 1 base, with 16 bases separating them. The CDR3 spans 15 residues. The CDR3 sequence: CSVANVGVPNTEAFF. The DNA of the CDR3 is TGCAGCGTTGCCAACGTGGGGGTACCGAACACTGAAGCTTTCTTT.

This clonotype has ten or more counts. The chain uses TRBV19 and TRBJ1-1, with D hard to call. V lost 3 bases to trimming and J lost 6 bases, with 17 bases between them. This CDR3 spans 15 amino acids. Germline V CDR1 and CDR2: LNHDA, SQIVND (reference sequence). The CDR3 coding sequence is TGTGCCAGTAGTATCCGGGCCGTTCTGCAGCCTGAAGCTTTCTTT. Translating it yields CASSIRAVLQPEAFF. Variable domain in full (rest from reference TRBV19 and TRBJ1-1): DGGITQSPKYLFRKEGQNVTLSCEQNLNHDAMYWYRQDPGQGLRLIYYSQIVNDFQKGDIAEGYSVSREKKESFPLTVTSAQKNPTAFYLCASSIRAVLQPEAFFGQGTRLTVV.

This clonotype was found many times. The genes are TRBV15 and TRBJ1-2; TRBD1 matches at 12 bases. With 0 bases clipped from V and 2 bases from J, the junction kept 7 bases outside the gene matches. The CDR3 contains 18 residues. Germline CDR1 reads LNHNV; CDR2 reads YYDKDF (reference sequence). CDR3 residues: CATSREGGQGARNYGYTF. Written as DNA, the CDR3 is TGTGCCACCAGCAGAGAAGGGGGACAGGGGGCGCGGAACTATGGCTACACCTTC.

CDR3 amino acids: CASTDVREPLHF. The CDR3 DNA reads TGTGCCAGCACCGACGTTCGAGAGCCCCTCCACTTT. The chain uses TRBV6-2 or TRBV6-3 and TRBJ1-6, with unresolved D. The CDR3 length is 12 residues. V was pared by 7 bases and J by 13 bases, with 14 bases between. In germline, CDR1 is MNHEY, CDR2 SVGEGT.

This clonotype was detected ten times or more. The chain links TRBV6-1 to TRBJ2-7; D is ambiguous. Trimming shortened V by 6 bases and J by 1 base, and 10 bases separated the two germline ends. The length of the CDR3 is 13 residues. The germline gives CDR1 MNHNS, CDR2 SASEGT. Here the CDR3 DNA reads TGTGCCAGCAGCACAAGGAGTTCCTACGAGCAGTACTTC. Translated, it gives CASSTRSSYEQYF.

The sample holds a few counts of this clonotype. The chain couples TRBV7-9 to TRBJ1-6, with 7 bases aligning to TRBD1. V was clipped by 3 bases and J by 5 bases; unmatched bases: 7. The germline V gene encodes CDR1 SEHNR and CDR2 FQNEAQ (reference sequence). The CDR3 length is 16 residues. Written as DNA, the CDR3 is TGTGCCAGCAGCTTTTGGGAGGGGGCGCATAATTCACCCCTCCACTTT. It specifies CASSFWEGAHNSPLHF.

This clonotype has at least ten counts. V and J are TRBV14 and TRBJ2-7; D possibly uses TRBD1 or TRBD2 (5 bases each). Germline CDR1 and CDR2: SGHDN and FVKESK. The CDR3 is 15 residues long. The V end was cut by 4 bases, the J end by 5 bases, with 18 bases between. The CDR3 protein is CASSPLGAPNHEQYF. The CDR3 nucleotides are TGTGCCAGCAGCCCCCTCGGGGCCCCAAACCACGAGCAGTACTTC.

This clonotype was seen many times. This chain links TRBV11-3 with TRBJ1-1; possibly TRBD1 for D (5 bases). The CDR3 is 16 amino acids. Germline V gene data show CDR1 as SGHNT and CDR2 as YENEEA. Trimming left V 1 base short and J 1 base short, with 13 bases between. The CDR3 nucleotides read TGTGCCAGCAGCTTAGGGGGCGCGGGGAGGAACACTGAAGCTTTCTTT. It encodes CASSLGGAGRNTEAFF.

This clonotype was recorded many times. The chain uses TRBV7-8 and TRBJ1-1; the D gene is possibly TRBD1 (6 bases). V gave up 1 base and J gave up 1 base, with 16 bases separating them. Germline CDR1 and CDR2: SGHVS and FQNEAQ. The CDR3 runs 17 residues. The CDR3 is CASSLGRWDIKNTEAFF. As DNA, the CDR3 is TGTGCCAGCAGCTTAGGACGCTGGGACATTAAGAACACTGAAGCTTTCTTT.

This clonotype was observed many times. The CDR3 coding sequence is TGCGCCAGCAGCTTGGCTGGGGGGGCTGGGGCTGAAGCTTTCTTT. It specifies CASSLAGGAGAEAFF. V usage is TRBV5-1 and J usage is TRBJ1-1, with TRBD1 as a possible D gene (6 bases). Germline loops: CDR1 SGHRS, CDR2 YFSETQ. The length of the CDR3 is 15 residues. The V gene lost 0 bases and the J gene lost 6 bases, with 15 bases spanning the gap.

This clonotype has a count of ten or more. The rearrangement links TRBV19 to TRBJ2-6; 8 bases line up with TRBD1. The CDR3 totals 16 residues. V gave up 1 base and J gave up 4 bases; unmatched junction bases: 3. Looked up from germline, CDR1 is LNHDA and CDR2 is SQIVND (reference sequence). Here the CDR3 DNA reads TGTGCCAGTAGTATAGGCAGGGGGCGCGGGGCCAACGTCCTGACTTTC. Translation gives CASSIGRGRGANVLTF.

This clonotype has at least ten counts. This chain joins TRBV25-1 and TRBJ1-1; no reliable D call. This CDR3 contains 14 residues. V lost 0 bases, J lost 4 bases, and 9 bases lay in between. Germline V gene lookup returns CDR1 MGHDK and CDR2 SYGVNS. CDR3 bases: TGTGCCAGCAGTGAATATAGACTGGGCACTGAAGCTTTCTTT. Amino acids: CASSEYRLGTEAFF. Full variable domain (outside the CDR3, taken from reference TRBV25-1 and TRBJ1-1): EADIYQTPRYLVIGTGKKITLECSQTMGHDKMYWYQQDPGMELHLIHYSYGVNSTEKGDLSSESTVSRIRTEHFPLTLESARPSHTSQYLCASSEYRLGTEAFFGQGTRLTVV.

As for this clonotype: This sequence may be a read error, since a much larger clone differs from it by one base. Because it lacks the conserved phenylalanine or tryptophan at the end, this CDR3 is likely a read error. This chain joins TRBV6-1 and TRBJ1-1; TRBD1 aligns across 7 bases. Germline assignment: CDR1 MNHNS and CDR2 SASEGT. The CDR3 contains 15 residues. Trimming at V came to 6 bases and at J to 8 bases, leaving 15 bases not matched to a gene. CDR3 region: CASRWDQGVRREAFI. The CDR3 DNA reads TGTGCCAGCAGATGGGACCAGGGGGTGCGTCGCGAAGCTTTCATT.

This clonotype was seen many times. The V and J genes are TRBV6-2 or TRBV6-3 and TRBJ1-5; 7 positions match TRBD1. Losses at the gene ends were 2 bases for V and 8 bases for J; bases not matched to a gene: 9. CDR1 MNHEY and CDR2 SVGEGT come from the germline V gene. The CDR3 loop spans 15 amino acids. CDR3 DNA: TGTGCCAGCAGTTACGGCACAGGGGACTCGAAGCCCCAGCATTTT. Translation gives CASSYGTGDSKPQHF.

This chain connects TRBV19 to TRBJ1-5; D remains unclear. Per the germline V gene, CDR1 is LNHDA and CDR2 is SQIVND (reference sequence). Trimming stripped 1 base from V and 4 bases from J, with 2 bases between. The CDR3 contains 12 residues. The CDR3 region has the DNA TGTGCCAGTAGTATAGTAAATCAGCCCCAGCATTTT. This gives the protein CASSIVNQPQHF.

This clonotype turned up a few times. V and J are TRBV19 and TRBJ2-7; TRBD2 might be the D (7 bases). Germline V gene data show CDR1 as LNHDA and CDR2 as SQIVND (reference sequence). There are 18 residues in the CDR3. V was clipped by 5 bases and J by 7 bases, with 30 bases between them. The CDR3 protein is CASSRRRGGLLFSREQYF. The CDR3 coding sequence is TGTGCCAGTAGTCGGCGTAGGGGGGGTCTTCTCTTTTCTAGGGAGCAGTACTTC.

This clonotype was seen ten or more times. The chain joins TRBV20-1 to TRBJ2-5; 8 nucleotides line up with TRBD2. The CDR3 contains 18 residues. V gave up 0 bases and J gave up 1 base; unmatched junction bases: 13. Germline CDR1 is DFQATT and CDR2 is SNEGSKA (reference sequence). The CDR3 DNA reads as TGCAGTGCTAGAGACCTGAGGGGAGGCGGGGGGACCCAAGAGACCCAGTACTTC. Protein sequence: CSARDLRGGGGTQETQYF.

This clonotype was seen ten or more times. The chain couples TRBV7-2 to TRBJ1-2; weak D call: TRBD1 (5 bases). Germline CDR1 and CDR2: SGHTA and FQGNSA. The V end lost 0 bases, the J end lost 8 bases, and 19 bases lay between the germline ends. The CDR3 consists of 16 residues. The chain's CDR3 is CASSLAPDATRGGYTF. CDR3 coding DNA: TGTGCCAGCAGCTTAGCCCCTGACGCTACGAGGGGCGGCTACACCTTC.

This clonotype was seen many times. The genes are TRBV29-1 and TRBJ2-7, with D unclear. CDR1 is SQVTM, CDR2 ANQGSEA, per germline. CDR3 length equals 14 residues. Between the trimmed V and J ends, which lost 7 bases and 4 bases, there was a span of 20 bases. CDR3 DNA: TGCAGCGCCTTCGGAGCCGAGCTTAGTTACGAGCAGTACTTC. The encoded protein is CSAFGAELSYEQYF.

Comments on this clonotype: The junction differs from germline at one of its ends, possibly a read error. The rearrangement links TRBV7-2 to TRBJ1-2; maybe TRBD1 (6 bases). Germline V gives CDR1 SGHTA, CDR2 FQGNSA. The CDR3 length is 14 residues. CDR3 protein: CSSSLSGGGYGYTF. CDR3 DNA: TGTTCCAGCAGCTTATCTGGGGGCGGATATGGCTACACCTTC.